This entry concerns a single T cell receptor beta chain. Its antigen is still unknown. V lost 7 bases to trimming and J lost 6 bases; unmatched junction nucleotides: 7. The CDR3 covers 15 residues. The germline gives CDR1 SQVTM, CDR2 ANQGSEA. The sample belongs to a study of T-cell memory formation after mild COVID-19. Study-level information: Most TCR clusters belonged to a single donor. The study, taken as a whole, reports: Some responding clones appeared in pre-infection memory, suggesting cross-reactive memory joined. Clones contracting across day 15 to 85 had a balanced CD4/CD8 profile; later expanding clones leaned CD4+.

Constant-segment primers and 5'RACE yielded cDNA libraries for TCR alpha and TCR beta, each carrying sample barcodes and UMIs. TCRdb recomputed calls from the 5' RACE reads with MiXCR, one row per CDR3 protein. The sample gives 250,000 to 400,000 distinct CDR3 sequences, approximately 14% of which show up once; about 21% is in the top ten. The specimen sequenced was PBMCs or a T cell subset sorted from them (not recorded which). The rearrangement links TRBV29-1 to TRBJ2-2; 14 positions agree with TRBD2. The TCR comes from a man between 18 and 35 years old who had mild COVID-19 (a few samples of this study predate the infection). Cell type and time point are not known. The CDR3 bases are TGCAGCGCCCTATGGACTAGCGGGGGGCCCGGGGAGCTGTTTTTT. This sequence encodes CSALWTSGGPGELFF.